This T cell receptor (beta chain) is drawn from a study of blood T cell repertoires in COVID-19. As for the study in general: PBMCs, B-cell-depleted T cells, or T cells were the source of the cDNA or gDNA that made up the material.

Here immunoSEQ multiplex PCR was the method, and the copy in TCRdb shows in-frame clones only, minus some. The table has fewer than 150,000 clones, under 85% seen once. Germline assignment: CDR1 SNHLY and CDR2 FYNNEI. The V segment lost 6 bases and the J segment 7 bases; nucleotides outside the gene matches: 11. The CDR3 is 15 amino acids. Each participant's cohort was designated according to participant-reported clinical history. The chain uses TRBV2 and TRBJ1-4; 7 bases line up with TRBD1. The clonotype originates from a man aged 25-45 years who had recovered from COVID-19. Sequenced sample: PBMCs or T cells enriched from blood (not recorded which). CDR3 region: CASRSADRVGEKLFF. CDR3 sequence (DNA): TGTGCCAGCAGATCGGCTGACAGGGTTGGTGAAAAACTGTTTTTT.